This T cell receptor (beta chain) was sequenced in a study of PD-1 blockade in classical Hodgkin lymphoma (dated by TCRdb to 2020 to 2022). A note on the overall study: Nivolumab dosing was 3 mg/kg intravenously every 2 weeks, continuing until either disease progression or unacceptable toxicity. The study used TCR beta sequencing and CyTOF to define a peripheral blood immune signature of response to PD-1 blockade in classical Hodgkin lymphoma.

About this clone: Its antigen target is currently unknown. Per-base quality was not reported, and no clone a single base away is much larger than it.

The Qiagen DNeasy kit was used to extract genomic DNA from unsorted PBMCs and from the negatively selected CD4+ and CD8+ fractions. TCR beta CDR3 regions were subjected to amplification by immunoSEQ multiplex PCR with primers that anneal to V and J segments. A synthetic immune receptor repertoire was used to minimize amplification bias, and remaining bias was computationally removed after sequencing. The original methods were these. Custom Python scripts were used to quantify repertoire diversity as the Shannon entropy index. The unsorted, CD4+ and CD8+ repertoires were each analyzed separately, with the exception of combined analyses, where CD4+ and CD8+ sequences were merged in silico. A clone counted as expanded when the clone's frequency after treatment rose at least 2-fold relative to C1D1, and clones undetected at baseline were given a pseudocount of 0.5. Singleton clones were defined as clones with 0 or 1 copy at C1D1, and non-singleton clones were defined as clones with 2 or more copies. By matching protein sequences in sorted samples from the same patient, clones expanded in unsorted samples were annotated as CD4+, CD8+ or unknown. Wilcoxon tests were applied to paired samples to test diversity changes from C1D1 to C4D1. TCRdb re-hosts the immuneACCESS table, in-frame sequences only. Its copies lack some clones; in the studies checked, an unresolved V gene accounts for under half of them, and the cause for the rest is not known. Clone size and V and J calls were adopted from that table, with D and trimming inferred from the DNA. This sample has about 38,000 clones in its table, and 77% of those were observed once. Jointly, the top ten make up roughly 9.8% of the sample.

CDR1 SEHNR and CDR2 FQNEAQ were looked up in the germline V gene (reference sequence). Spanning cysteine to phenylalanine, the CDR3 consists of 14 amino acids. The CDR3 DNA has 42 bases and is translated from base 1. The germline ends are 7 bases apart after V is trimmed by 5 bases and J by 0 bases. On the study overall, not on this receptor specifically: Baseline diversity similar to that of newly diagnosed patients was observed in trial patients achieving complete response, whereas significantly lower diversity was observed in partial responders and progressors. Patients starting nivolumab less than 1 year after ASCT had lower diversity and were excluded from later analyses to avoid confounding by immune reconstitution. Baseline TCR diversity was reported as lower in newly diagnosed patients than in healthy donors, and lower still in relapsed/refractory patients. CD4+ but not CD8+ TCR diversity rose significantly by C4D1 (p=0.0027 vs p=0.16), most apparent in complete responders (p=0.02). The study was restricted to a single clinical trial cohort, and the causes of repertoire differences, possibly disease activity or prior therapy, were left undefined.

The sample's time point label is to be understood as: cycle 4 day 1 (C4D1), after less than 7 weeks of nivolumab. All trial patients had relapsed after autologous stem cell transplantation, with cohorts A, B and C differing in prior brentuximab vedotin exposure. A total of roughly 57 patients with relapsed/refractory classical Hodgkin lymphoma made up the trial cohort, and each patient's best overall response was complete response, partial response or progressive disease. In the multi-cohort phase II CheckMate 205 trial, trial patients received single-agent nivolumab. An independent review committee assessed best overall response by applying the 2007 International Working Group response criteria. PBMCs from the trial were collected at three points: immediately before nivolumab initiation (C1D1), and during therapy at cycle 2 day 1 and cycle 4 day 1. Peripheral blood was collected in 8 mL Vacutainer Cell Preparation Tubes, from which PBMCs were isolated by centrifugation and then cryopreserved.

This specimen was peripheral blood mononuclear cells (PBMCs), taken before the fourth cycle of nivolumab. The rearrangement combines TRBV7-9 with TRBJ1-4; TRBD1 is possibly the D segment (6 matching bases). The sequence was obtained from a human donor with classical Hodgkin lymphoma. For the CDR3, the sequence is CASSRQATNEKLFF. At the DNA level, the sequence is TGTGCCAGCAGCCGACAGGCAACTAATGAAAAACTGTTTTTT.